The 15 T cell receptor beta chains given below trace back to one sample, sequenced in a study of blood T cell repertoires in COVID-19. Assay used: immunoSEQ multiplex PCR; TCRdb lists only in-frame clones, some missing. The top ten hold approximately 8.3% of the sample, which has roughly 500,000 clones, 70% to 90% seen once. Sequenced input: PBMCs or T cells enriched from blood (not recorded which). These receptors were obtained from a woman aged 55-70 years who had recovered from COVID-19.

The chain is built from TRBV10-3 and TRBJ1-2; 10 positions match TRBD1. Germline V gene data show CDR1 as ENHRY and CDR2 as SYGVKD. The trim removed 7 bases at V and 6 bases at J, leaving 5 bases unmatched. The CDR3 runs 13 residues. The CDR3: CAITSTGGDGYTF. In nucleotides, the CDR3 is TGTGCCATCACCTCGACAGGGGGCGATGGCTACACCTTC.

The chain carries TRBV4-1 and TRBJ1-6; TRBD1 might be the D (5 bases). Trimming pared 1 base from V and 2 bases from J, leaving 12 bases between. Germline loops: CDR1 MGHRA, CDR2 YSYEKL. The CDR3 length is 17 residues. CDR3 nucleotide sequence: TGCGCCAGCAGCCAAGCCGTAGGGGTAACCTATAATTCACCCCTCCACTTT. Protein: CASSQAVGVTYNSPLHF.

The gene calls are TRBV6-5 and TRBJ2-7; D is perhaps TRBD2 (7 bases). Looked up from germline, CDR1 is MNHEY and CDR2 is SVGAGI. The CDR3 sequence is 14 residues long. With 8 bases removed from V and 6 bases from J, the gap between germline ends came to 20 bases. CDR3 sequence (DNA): TGTGCCAGCCGGGGGGCGCAGGGTTCGGTCGAGCAGTACTTC. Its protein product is CASRGAQGSVEQYF.

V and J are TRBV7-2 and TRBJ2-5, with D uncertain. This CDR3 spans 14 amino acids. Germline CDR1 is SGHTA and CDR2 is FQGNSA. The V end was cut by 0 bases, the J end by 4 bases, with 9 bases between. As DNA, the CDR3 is TGTGCCAGCAGCTTAGCGGGTCCGGGAGAGACCCAGTACTTC. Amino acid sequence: CASSLAGPGETQYF.

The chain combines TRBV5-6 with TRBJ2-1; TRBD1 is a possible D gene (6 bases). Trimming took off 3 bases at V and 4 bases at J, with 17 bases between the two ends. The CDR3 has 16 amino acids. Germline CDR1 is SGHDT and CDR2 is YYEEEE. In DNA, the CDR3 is TGTGCCAGCAGCTCAGAGAGGGGGACACTGTACAATGAGCAGTTCTTC. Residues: CASSSERGTLYNEQFF.

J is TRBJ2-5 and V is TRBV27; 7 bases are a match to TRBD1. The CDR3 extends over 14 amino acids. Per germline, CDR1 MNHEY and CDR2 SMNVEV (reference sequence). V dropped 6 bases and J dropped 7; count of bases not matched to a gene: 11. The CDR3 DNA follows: TGTGCCAGCAGCGCTACTGACAGGGACGGGACCCAGTACTTC. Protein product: CASSATDRDGTQYF.

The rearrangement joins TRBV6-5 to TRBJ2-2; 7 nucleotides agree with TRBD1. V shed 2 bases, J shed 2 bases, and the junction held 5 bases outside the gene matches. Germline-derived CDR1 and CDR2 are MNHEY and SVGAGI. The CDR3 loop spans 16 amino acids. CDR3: CASSYGRQGNTGELFF. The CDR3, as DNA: TGTGCCAGCAGTTACGGCCGACAGGGAAACACCGGGGAGCTGTTTTTT.

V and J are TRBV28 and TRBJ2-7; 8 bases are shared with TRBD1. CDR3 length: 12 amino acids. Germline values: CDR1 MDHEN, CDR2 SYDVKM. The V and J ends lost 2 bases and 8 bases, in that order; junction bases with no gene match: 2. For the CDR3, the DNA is TGTGCCAGCAGTTTAGGACAGGGAAAGCAGTACGTC. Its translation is CASSLGQGKQYV.

CDR3 DNA: TGTGCCACGTATCGAGGGGGCCTTTACGAGCAGTACTTC. It yields the protein CATYRGGLYEQYF. The chain couples TRBV10-3 to TRBJ2-7; 7 bases are shared with TRBD1. This CDR3 contains 13 residues. Germline V gives CDR1 ENHRY, CDR2 SYGVKD. The J segment lost 4 bases and the V segment lost 10 bases, leaving 10 bases of the junction unmatched.

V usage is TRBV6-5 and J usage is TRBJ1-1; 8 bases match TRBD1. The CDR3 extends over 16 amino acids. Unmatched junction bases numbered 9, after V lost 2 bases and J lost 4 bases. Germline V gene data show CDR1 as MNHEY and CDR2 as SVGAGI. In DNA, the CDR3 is TGTGCCAGCAGTTACGGCCAGGGGGCCTTAGGCACTGAAGCTTTCTTT. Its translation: CASSYGQGALGTEAFF.

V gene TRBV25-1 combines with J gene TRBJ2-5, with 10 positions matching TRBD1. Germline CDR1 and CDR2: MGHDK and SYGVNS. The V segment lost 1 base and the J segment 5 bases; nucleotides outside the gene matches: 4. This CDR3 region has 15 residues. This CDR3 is CASSESPGQGETQYF. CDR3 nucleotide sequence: TGTGCCAGCAGTGAATCCCCGGGACAGGGGGAGACCCAGTACTTC.

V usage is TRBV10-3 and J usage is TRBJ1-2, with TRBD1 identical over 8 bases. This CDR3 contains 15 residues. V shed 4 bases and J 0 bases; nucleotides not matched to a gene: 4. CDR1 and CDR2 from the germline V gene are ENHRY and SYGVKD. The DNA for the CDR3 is TGTGCCATCAGTGGGACAGGGTTGGCTAACTATGGCTACACCTTC. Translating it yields CAISGTGLANYGYTF.

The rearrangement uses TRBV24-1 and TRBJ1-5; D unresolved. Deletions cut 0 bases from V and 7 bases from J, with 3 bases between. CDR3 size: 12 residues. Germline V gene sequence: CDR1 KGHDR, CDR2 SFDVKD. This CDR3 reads CATSDLGQPQHF. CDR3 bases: TGTGCCACCAGTGATTTGGGCCAGCCCCAGCATTTT.

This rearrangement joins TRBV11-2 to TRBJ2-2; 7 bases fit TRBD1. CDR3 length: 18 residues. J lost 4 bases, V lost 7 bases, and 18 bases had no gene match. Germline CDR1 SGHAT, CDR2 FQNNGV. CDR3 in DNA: TGTGCCAGCAACCTAAAGGGAGCCCCGGGACAGATCACCGGGGAGCTGTTTTTT. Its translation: CASNLKGAPGQITGELFF.

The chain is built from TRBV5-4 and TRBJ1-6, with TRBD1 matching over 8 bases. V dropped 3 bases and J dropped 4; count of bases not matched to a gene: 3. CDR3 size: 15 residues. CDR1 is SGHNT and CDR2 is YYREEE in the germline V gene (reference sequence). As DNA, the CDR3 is TGTGCCAGCAGCTCCTGGACAGGGTATAATTCACCCCTCCACTTT. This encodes CASSSWTGYNSPLHF.